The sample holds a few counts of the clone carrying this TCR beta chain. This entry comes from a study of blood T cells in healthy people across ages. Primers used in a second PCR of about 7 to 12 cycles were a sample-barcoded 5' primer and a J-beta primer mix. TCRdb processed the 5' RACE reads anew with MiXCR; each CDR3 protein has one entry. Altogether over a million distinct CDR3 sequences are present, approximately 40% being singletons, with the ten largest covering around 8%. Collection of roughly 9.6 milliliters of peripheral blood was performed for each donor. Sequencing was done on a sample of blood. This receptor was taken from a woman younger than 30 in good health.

The CDR3 nucleotides are TGTGCCAGCAGTCCATCCAGCGGGGGCTATGGCTACACCTTC. Residues: CASSPSSGGYGYTF. The chain carries TRBV27 and TRBJ1-2; D is perhaps TRBD1 (5 bases). The germline V gene has CDR1 MNHEY and CDR2 SMNVEV (reference sequence). Trimming pared 5 bases from V and 4 bases from J, leaving 14 bases between. This CDR3 spans 14 amino acids.